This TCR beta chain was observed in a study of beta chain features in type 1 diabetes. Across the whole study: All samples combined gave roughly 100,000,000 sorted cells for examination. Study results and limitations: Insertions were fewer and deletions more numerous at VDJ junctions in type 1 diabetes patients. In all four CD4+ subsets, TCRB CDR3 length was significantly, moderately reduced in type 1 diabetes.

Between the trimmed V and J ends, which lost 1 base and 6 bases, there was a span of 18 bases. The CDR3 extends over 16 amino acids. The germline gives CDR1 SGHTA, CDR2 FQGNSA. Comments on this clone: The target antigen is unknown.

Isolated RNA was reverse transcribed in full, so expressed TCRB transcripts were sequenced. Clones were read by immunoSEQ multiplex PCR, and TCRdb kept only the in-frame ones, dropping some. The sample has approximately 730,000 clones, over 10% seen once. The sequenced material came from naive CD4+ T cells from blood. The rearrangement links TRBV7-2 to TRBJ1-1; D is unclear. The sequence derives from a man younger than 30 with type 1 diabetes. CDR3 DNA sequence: TGTGCCAGCAGCTTAGGCGTGGTTGGGCTGAGGGCTGAAGCTTTCTTT. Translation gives CASSLGVVGLRAEAFF.